The text below deals with one T cell receptor beta chain. Its specificity is not known. This sample is drawn from a study of shared clonotypes between healthy human individuals. The germline V gene has CDR1 WSHSY and CDR2 SAAADI. Trimming took off 3 bases at V and 5 bases at J, with 14 bases between the two ends. This CDR3 is built from 15 residues. Overall study results and limits: Sampling covered blood only; tissue repertoires likely differ.

Replicate sorted-subset PCRs were loaded with roughly 190 ng DNA, 30,000 to 35,000 T cell genomes. Clones were read by immunoSEQ multiplex PCR, and TCRdb kept only the in-frame ones, dropping some. The sample records over 300,000 clones, about nine tenths being singletons. Sequences were obtained from memory CD8+ T cells sorted from blood. Indicated subset: CD45RO+ cells pooled with CCR7-negative TemRA cells. The rearrangement uses TRBV10-2 and TRBJ1-5; TRBD1 might be the D (5 bases). The source is a young man in good health. The DNA for the CDR3 is TGCGCCAGCAGTGAATGGCGGCAGGGCGATCAGCCCCAGCATTTT. Translation gives CASSEWRQGDQPQHF.